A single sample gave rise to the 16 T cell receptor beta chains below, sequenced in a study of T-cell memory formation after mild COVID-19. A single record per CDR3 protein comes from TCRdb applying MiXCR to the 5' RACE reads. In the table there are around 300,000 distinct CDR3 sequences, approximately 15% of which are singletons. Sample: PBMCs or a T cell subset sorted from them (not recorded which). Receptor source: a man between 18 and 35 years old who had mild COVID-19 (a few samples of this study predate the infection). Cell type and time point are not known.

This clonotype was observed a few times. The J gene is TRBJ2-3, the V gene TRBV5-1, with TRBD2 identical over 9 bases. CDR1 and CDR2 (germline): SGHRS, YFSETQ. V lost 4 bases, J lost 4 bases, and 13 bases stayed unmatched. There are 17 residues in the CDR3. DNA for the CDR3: TGCGCCAGCAGCCCGGCGGGGGCGGGGGGGCCGGCAGATACGCAGTATTTT. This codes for CASSPAGAGGPADTQYF.

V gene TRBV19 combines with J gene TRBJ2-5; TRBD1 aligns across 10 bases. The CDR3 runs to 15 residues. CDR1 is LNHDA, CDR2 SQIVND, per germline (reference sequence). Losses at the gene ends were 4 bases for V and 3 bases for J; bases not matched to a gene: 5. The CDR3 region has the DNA TGTGCCAGTAGTACCGCGGGACAGGGGAAAGAGACCCAGTACTTC. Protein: CASSTAGQGKETQYF.

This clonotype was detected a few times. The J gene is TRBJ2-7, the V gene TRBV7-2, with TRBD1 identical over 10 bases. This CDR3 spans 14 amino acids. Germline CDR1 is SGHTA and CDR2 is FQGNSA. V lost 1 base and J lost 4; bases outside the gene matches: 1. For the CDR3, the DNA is TGTGCCAGCAGCTTAGTGGGACAGGGGTACGAGCAGTACTTC. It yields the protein CASSLVGQGYEQYF.

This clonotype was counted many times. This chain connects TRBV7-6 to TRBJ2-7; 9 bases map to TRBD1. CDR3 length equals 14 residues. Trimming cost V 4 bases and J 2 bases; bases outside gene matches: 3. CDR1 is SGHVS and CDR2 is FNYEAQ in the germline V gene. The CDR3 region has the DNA TGTGCCAGCAGCTCGGGACAGGGCCCCTACGAGCAGTACTTC. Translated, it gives CASSSGQGPYEQYF.

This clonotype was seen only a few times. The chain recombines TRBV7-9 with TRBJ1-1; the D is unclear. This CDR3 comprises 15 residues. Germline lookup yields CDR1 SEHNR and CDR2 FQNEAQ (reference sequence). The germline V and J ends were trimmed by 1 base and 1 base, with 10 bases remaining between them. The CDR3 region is CASSLGGFANTEAFF. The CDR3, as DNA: TGTGCCAGCAGCTTAGGCGGGTTCGCGAACACTGAAGCTTTCTTT. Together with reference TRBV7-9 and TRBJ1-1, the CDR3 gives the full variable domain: DTGVSQNPRHKITKRGQNVTFRCDPISEHNRLYWYRQTLGQGPEFLTYFQNEAQLEKSRLLSDRFSAERPKGSFSTLEIQRTEQGDSAMYLCASSLGGFANTEAFFGQGTRLTVV.

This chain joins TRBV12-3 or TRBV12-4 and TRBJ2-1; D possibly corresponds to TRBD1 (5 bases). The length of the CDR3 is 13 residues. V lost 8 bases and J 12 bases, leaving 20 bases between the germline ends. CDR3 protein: CASGPRVELGQFF. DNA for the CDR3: TGTGCCAGCGGCCCCAGGGTAGAGCTGGGGCAGTTCTTC.

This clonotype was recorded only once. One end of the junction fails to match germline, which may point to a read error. CDR3 coding DNA: TGCGCCAGCAGCCAAGACGGCGCAACGAATGAAAAACTGATTTTT. This gives the protein CASSQDGATNEKLIF. V is TRBV4-3 and J is TRBJ1-4; D is unresolved. Germline V gene lookup returns CDR1 LGHNA and CDR2 YSLEER. The CDR3 sequence is 15 residues long.

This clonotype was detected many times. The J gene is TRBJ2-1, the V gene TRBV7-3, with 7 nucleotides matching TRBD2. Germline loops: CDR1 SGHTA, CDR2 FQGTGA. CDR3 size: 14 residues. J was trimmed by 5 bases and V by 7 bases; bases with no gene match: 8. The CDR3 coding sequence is TGTGCCAGCAAGAAGGGCGGGGGAGACAATGAGCAGTTCTTC. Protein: CASKKGGGDNEQFF.

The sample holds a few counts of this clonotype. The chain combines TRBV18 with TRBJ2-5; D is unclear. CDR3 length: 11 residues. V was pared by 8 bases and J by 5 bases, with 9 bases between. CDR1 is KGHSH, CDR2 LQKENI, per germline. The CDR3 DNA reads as TGTGCCAGCACTTCCATCGAGACCCAGTACTTC. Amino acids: CASTSIETQYF.

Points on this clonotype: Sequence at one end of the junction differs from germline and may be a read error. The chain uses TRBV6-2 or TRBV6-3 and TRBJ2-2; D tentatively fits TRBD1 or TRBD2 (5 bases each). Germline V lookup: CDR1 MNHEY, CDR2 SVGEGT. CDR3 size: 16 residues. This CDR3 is CASSYGQGEETGELSF. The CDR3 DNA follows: TGTGCCAGCAGTTATGGGCAGGGCGAGGAAACCGGGGAGCTGTCTTTT.

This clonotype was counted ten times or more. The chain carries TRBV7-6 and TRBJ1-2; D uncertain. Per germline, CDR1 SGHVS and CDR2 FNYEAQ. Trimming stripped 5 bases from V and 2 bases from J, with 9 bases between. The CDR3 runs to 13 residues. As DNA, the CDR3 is TGTGCCAGCAGCCCGACGGCCAACTATGGCTACACCTTC. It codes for CASSPTANYGYTF.

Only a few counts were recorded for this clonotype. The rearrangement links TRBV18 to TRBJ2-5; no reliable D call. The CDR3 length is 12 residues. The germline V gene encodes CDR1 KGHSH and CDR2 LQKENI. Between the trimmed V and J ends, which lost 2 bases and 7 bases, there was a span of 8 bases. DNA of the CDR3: TGTGCCAGCTCACCAGACGTGGGGACCCAGTACTTC. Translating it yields CASSPDVGTQYF.

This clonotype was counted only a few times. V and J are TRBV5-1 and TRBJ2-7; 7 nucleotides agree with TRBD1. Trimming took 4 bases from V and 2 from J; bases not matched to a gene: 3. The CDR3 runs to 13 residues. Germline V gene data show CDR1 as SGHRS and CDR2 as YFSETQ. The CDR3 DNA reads TGCGCCAGCAGCGCGACAGGGACCTACGAGCAGTACGTC. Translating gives CASSATGTYEQYV.

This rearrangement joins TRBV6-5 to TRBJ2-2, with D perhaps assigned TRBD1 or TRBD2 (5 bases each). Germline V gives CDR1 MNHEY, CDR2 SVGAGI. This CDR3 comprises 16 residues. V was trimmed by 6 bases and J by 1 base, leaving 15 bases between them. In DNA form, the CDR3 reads TGTGCCAGCAGCCCAACCGGGACCTGGAACACCGGGGAGCTGTTTTTT. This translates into CASSPTGTWNTGELFF.

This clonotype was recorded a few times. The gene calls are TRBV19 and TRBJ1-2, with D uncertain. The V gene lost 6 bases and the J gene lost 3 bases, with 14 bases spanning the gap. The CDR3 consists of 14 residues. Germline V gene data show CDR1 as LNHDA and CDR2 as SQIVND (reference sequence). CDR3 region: CASSLNSDHYGYTF. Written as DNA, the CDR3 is TGTGCCAGTAGCCTTAACAGCGACCACTATGGCTACACCTTC.

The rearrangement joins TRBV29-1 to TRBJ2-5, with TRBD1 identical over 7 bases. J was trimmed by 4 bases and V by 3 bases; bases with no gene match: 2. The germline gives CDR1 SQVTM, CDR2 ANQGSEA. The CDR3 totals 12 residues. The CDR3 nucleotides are TGCAGCGTTGACTGGGACAGAGAGACCCAGTACTTC. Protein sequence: CSVDWDRETQYF. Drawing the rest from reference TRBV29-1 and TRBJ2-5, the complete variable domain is SAVISQKPSRDICQRGTSLTIQCQVDSQVTMMFWYRQQPGQSLTLIATANQGSEATYESGFVIDKFPISRPNLTFSTLTVSNMSPEDSSIYLCSVDWDRETQYFGPGTRLLVL.